These T cell receptor beta chains were read from a single sample in a study of hypomethylating agent response in myelodysplastic syndrome. Method: immunoSEQ multiplex PCR; TCRdb's copy keeps in-frame clones and lacks some. The sample includes about 4,900 clones, roughly four fifths seen only once; the top ten take around a sixth. Specimen: bone marrow, collected before or after starting hypomethylating agent treatment for myelodysplastic syndrome (not recorded which). The receptors shown here come from a human donor with myelodysplastic syndrome. Each CDR3 is given with its conserved first and last residue. The order of the fields is V gene, J gene, CDR3 protein.

v_gene: TRBV20-1
j_gene: TRBJ2-7
CDR3aa: CSALSGDEQYF

v_gene: TRBV21-1
j_gene: TRBJ1-5
CDR3aa: CASSKVVGNQPQHF

v_gene: TRBV5-6
j_gene: TRBJ2-1
CDR3aa: CASSLRLTGGAGYNEQFF

v_gene: TRBV7-9
j_gene: TRBJ1-5
CDR3aa: CASSLAGPNQPQHF

v_gene: TRBV2
j_gene: TRBJ1-2
CDR3aa: CASSLQGQATYGYTF

v_gene: TRBV10-3
j_gene: TRBJ2-7
CDR3aa: CAIKTASEAYEQYF

v_gene: TRBV11-2
j_gene: TRBJ2-7
CDR3aa: CASRGGRYEQYF

v_gene: TRBV7-2
j_gene: TRBJ2-7
CDR3aa: CASSWNGQEDSYEQYF

v_gene: TRBV7-9
j_gene: TRBJ1-5
CDR3aa: CAATQVRNQPQHF

v_gene: TRBV2
j_gene: TRBJ1-1
CDR3aa: CASRSGVNTEAFF

v_gene: TRBV9
j_gene: TRBJ2-7
CDR3aa: CASSVGGESAYEQYF

v_gene: TRBV5-8
j_gene: TRBJ1-2
CDR3aa: CASSLNRVGYTF

v_gene: TRBV2
j_gene: TRBJ1-2
CDR3aa: CASRRMGYGYTF

v_gene: TRBV30
j_gene: TRBJ1-1
CDR3aa: CAWREMDRGLAEAFF

v_gene: TRBV19
j_gene: TRBJ2-1
CDR3aa: CASSTIGTGENEQFF

v_gene: TRBV7-9
j_gene: TRBJ2-2
CDR3aa: CASRTGTEGGELFF

v_gene: TRBV25-1
j_gene: TRBJ2-4
CDR3aa: CARASVYSKLKNIQYF

v_gene: TRBV6-6
j_gene: TRBJ1-2
CDR3aa: CASSRETGGYGYTF

v_gene: TRBV6-5
j_gene: TRBJ1-5
CDR3aa: CTSSLQENSNQPQHF

v_gene: TRBV15
j_gene: TRBJ2-7
CDR3aa: CATSTTGSYEQYF

v_gene: TRBV5-1
j_gene: TRBJ1-1
CDR3aa: CASSFGTENTEAFF

v_gene: TRBV9
j_gene: TRBJ1-2
CDR3aa: CASSPARENYGYTF

v_gene: TRBV7-9
j_gene: TRBJ1-5
CDR3aa: CASSLATNQPQHF

v_gene: TRBV28
j_gene: TRBJ2-1
CDR3aa: CASRRTAGSYNEQFF

v_gene: TRBV13
j_gene: TRBJ1-1
CDR3aa: CASSAYLDTEAFF

v_gene: TRBV14
j_gene: TRBJ1-1
CDR3aa: CASSQKNTEAFF

v_gene: TRBV7-2
j_gene: TRBJ2-1
CDR3aa: CASSSGIGESSYNEQFF

v_gene: TRBV30
j_gene: TRBJ1-2
CDR3aa: CAWSAGYGYTF

v_gene: TRBV19
j_gene: TRBJ2-2
CDR3aa: CASRYGGWGLDTGELFF

v_gene: TRBV7-9
j_gene: TRBJ1-2
CDR3aa: CASSSGGGYTF

v_gene: TRBV5-1
j_gene: TRBJ2-7
CDR3aa: CASSSGTKSYEQYF